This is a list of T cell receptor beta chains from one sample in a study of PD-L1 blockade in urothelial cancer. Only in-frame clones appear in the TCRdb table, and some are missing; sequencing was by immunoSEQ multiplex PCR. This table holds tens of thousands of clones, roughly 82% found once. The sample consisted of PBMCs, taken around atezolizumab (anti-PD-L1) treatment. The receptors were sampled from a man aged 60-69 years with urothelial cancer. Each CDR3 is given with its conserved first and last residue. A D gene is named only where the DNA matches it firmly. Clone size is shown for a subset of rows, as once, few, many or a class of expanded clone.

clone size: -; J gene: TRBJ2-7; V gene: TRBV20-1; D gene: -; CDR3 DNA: TGCACTGCTAGAGACGAAGGGGTCAGGTATTTC; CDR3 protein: CTARDEGVRYF
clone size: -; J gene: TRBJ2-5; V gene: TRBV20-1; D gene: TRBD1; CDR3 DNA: TGCAGTGCTAGAGATCCGGGACAGCCGTACTTC; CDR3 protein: CSARDPGQPYF
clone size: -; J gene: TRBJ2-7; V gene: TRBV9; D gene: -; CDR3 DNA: TGTGCCAGCAGCCTAGACAGGAGTCCAACCTACGAGCAGTACTTC; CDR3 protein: CASSLDRSPTYEQYF
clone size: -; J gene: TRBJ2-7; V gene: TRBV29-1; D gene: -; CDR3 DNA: TGCAGCATCGGCGGGAAGGCAGGAGTAGTCTACGAGCAGTACTTC; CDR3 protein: CSIGGKAGVVYEQYF
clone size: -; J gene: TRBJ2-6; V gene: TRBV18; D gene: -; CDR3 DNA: TGTGCCAGCTCACCGGTCGTTGAAGCCTCTGGGGCCAACGTCCTGACTTTC; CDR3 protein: CASSPVVEASGANVLTF
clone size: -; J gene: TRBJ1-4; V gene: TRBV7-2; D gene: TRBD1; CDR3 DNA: TGTGCCAGCAGCTTGACAGGGCCAACTAATGAAAAACTGTTTTTT; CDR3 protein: CASSLTGPTNEKLFF
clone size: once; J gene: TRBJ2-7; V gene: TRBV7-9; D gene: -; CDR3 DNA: TGTGCCAGCAGCCCGAGTGCGAGCTACGAGCAGTACTTC; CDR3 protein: CASSPSASYEQYF
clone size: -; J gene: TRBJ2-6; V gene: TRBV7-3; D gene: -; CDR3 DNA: TGTGCCAGCAGCCCTAGTGGCTCTGGGGCCAACGTCCTGACTTTC; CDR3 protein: CASSPSGSGANVLTF
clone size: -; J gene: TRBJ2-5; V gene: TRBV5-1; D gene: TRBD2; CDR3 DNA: TGCGCCAGCAGCTCGGGACTAGCGGGAGGGCCAAACGGGCTAAGAGAGACCCAGTACTTC; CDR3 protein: CASSSGLAGGPNGLRETQYF
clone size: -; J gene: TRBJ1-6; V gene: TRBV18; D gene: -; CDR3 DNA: TGTGCCAGCTCACCATCGGCTCCGGGACACTATAATTCACCCCTCCACTTT; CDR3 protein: CASSPSAPGHYNSPLHF
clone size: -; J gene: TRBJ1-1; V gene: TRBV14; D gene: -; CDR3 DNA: TGTGCCAGCAGCCAAGACCCCCTTGGCCACACTGAAGCTTTCTTT; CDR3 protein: CASSQDPLGHTEAFF
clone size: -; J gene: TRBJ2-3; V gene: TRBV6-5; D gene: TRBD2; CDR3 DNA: TGTGCCAGCAGCTTTAGCGGGGTGACGCAGTATTTT; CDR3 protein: CASSFSGVTQYF
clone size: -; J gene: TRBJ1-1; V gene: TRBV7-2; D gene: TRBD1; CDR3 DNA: TGTGCCAGCAGCCGACAGGGGGAGGGGACTGAAGCTTTCTTT; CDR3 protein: CASSRQGEGTEAFF
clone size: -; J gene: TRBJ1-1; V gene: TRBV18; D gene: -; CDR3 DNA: TGTGCCAGCTCACGCGACAGGTCGAACACTGAAGCTTTCTTT; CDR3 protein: CASSRDRSNTEAFF
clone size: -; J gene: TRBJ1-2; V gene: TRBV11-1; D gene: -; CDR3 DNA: TGTGCCAGCAGCTTAGACAGATTGAACTATGGCTACACCTTC; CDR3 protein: CASSLDRLNYGYTF
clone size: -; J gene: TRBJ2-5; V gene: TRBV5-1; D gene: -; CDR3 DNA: TGCGCCAGCAGCTTTCGAGGGGGCCAAGAGACCCAGTACTTC; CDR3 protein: CASSFRGGQETQYF
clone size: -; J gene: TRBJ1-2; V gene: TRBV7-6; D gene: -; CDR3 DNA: TGTGCCAGCAGCCCCGGGAGGGGAGACACCTATGGCTACACCTTC; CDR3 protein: CASSPGRGDTYGYTF
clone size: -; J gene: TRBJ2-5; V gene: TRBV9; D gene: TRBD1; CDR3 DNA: TGTGCCAGCAGCGAGAGGACAGGGGCAGAGACCCAGTACTTC; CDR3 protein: CASSERTGAETQYF
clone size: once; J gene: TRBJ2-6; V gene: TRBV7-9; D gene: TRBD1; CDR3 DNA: TGTGCCAGCAGCTTGACAGGGAAGGTTGCGGCTGGGGCCAACGTCCTGACTTTC; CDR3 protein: CASSLTGKVAAGANVLTF
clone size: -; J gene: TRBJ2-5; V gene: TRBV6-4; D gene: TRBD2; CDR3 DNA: TGTGCCAGCAGTCGTGGGACTAGCGGGTCCGGGACCCAGTACTTC; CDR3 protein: CASSRGTSGSGTQYF
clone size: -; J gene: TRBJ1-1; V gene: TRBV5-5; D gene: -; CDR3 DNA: TGTGCCAGCAGCCCCCGACCGGGACAAATGGGGCACACTGAAGCTTTCTTT; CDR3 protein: CASSPRPGQMGHTEAFF
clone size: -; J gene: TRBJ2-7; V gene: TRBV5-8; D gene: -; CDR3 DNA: TGTGCCAGCAGCTTACCGGGACTGGGGTCCTACGAGCAGTACTTC; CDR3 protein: CASSLPGLGSYEQYF
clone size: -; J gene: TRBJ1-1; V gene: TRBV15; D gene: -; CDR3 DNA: TGTGCCACCAGCAGTTGGATCGGGGACACTGAAGCTTTCTTT; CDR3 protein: CATSSWIGDTEAFF
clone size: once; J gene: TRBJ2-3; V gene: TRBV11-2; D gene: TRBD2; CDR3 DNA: TGTGCCAGCAGCTTGGAACCCGGGACTAGCGGTTCCCGTACGCAGTATTTT; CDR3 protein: CASSLEPGTSGSRTQYF
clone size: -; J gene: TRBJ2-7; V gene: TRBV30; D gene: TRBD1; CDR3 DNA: TGTGCCTGGAGTCCGCTCGACAGGGCCTCCTACGAGCAGTACTTC; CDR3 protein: CAWSPLDRASYEQYF
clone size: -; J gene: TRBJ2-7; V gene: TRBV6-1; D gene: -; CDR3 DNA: TGTGCCAGCAGTGTAACGGGAGCTAGGTACGAGCAGTACTTC; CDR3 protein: CASSVTGARYEQYF
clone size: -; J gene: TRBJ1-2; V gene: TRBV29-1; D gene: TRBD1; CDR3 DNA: TGCAGCGTGATGACAGGGTCCTATGGCTACACCTTC; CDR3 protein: CSVMTGSYGYTF
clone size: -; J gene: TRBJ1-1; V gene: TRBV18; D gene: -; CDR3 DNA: TGTGCCAGCTCAAAGGACAAGAGCACTGAAGCTTTCTTT; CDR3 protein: CASSKDKSTEAFF
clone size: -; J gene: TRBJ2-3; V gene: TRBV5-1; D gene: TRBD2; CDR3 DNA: TGCGCCAGCAGCTCCACCTTGACTAGCGGGGGGAGAGGGACAGATACGCAGTATTTT; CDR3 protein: CASSSTLTSGGRGTDTQYF
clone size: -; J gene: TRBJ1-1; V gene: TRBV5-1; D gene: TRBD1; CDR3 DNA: TGCGCCAGCAGCTTGGGGGTCCCGGGACAGGGATGGGGGACTGAAGCTTTCTTT; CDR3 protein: CASSLGVPGQGWGTEAFF
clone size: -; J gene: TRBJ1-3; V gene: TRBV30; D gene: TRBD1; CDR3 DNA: TGTGCCTGGAGCGGCGACAGGGTTGGAAACACCATATATTTT; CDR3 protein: CAWSGDRVGNTIYF
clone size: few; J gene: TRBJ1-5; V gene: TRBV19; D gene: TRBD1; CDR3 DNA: TGTGCCAGTAATCTCGGACAGGGGAAGGGTTCCCCCCAGCATTTT; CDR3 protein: CASNLGQGKGSPQHF
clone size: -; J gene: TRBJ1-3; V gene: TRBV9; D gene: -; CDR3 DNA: TGTGCCAGCAGCCCAGGGTCTGCCCCGACCTCTGGAAACACCATATATTTT; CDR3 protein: CASSPGSAPTSGNTIYF
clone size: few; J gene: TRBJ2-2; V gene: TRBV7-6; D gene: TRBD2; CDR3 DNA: TGTGCCAGCAGCCTCACGGGGGGGGGCACCGGGGAGCTGTTTTTT; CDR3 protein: CASSLTGGGTGELFF
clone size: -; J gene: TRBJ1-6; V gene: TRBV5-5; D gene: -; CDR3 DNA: TGTGCCAGCAGCTTTGACAGCTCCTATAATTCACCCCTCCACTTT; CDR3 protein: CASSFDSSYNSPLHF
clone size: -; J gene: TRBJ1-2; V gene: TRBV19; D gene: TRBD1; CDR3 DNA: TGTGCCAGTAGTGAGCACAGGGGTGGGACGGATGGCTACACCTTC; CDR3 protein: CASSEHRGGTDGYTF
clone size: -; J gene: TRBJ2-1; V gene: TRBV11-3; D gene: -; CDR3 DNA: TGTGCCAGCAGCCCCCGGAGGGACAGCAAGCAGTTCTTC; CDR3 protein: CASSPRRDSKQFF
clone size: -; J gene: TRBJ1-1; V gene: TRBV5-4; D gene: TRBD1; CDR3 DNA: TGTGCCAGCAGCCCGGTACCAGGGGGCGCTTCTGAAGCTTTCTTT; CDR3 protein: CASSPVPGGASEAFF
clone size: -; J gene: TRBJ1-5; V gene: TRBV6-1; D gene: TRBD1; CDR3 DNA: TGTGCCAGCAGCAGACGGACAGGTGACAATCAGCCCCAGCATTTT; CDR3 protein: CASSRRTGDNQPQHF
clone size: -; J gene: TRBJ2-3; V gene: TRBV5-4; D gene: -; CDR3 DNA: TGTGCCAGCAGCTTGGCAATCCCAGATACGCAGTATTTT; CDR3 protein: CASSLAIPDTQYF
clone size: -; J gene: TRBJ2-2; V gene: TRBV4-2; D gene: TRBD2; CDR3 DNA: TGTGCCAGCAGCCGGACTAGCAGCACCGGGGAGCTGTTTTTT; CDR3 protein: CASSRTSSTGELFF
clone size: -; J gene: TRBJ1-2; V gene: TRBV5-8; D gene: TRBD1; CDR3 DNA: TGTGCCAGCAGCTTGGAACGGACAGGGAGAAGTGGCTACACCTTC; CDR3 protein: CASSLERTGRSGYTF
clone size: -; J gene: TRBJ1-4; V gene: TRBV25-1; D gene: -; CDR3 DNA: TGTGCCAGCACCACCGGCGCGGGGGATAGTCGTGAAAAACTGTTTTTT; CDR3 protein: CASTTGAGDSREKLFF
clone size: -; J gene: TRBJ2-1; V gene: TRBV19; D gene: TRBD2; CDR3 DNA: TGTGCCAGTAGTACTCTAGCGGGAGGGAGCAATGAGCAGTTCTTC; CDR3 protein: CASSTLAGGSNEQFF
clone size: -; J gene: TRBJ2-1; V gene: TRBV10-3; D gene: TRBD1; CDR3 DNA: TGTGCCATCGGAAGTACAGGGGCCCAAAAAAACAATGAGCAGTTCTTC; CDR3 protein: CAIGSTGAQKNNEQFF
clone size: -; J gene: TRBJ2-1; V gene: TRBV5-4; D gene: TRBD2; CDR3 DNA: TGTGCCAGCAGCCCGGGGACTAGCGGGGACCCTGAGCAGTTCTTC; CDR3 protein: CASSPGTSGDPEQFF
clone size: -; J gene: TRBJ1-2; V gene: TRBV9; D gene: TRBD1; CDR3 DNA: TGTGCCAGCAGCACTGGGACAGGGTACGGCTACACCTTC; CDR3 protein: CASSTGTGYGYTF